This entry lists 21 T cell receptor beta chains sequenced from one sample in a study of beta chain features in type 1 diabetes (dated by TCRdb to 2016 to 2019). The paper as a whole reports these results and caveats: A moderate but significant shortening of TCRB CDR3 length was observed in type 1 diabetes patients in all four CD4+ subsets.

For these TCRs, the target antigens are not known. Libraries were constructed by the immunoSEQ multiplex PCR assay. The High Capacity cDNA Reverse Transcription Kit was used to reverse transcribe all of the isolated RNA, meaning that expressed TCRB transcripts were what got sequenced. TCRdb stores this immuneACCESS table with in-frame sequences only. Part of the clones is absent; in the studies checked, under half of the shortfall reflects unresolved V genes, and no reason is known for the rest. The sample includes about 400,000 clones, with around 12% observed a single time. The ten largest clones add up to about 0.01% of the sample. The sequencing sample was made of naive CD4+ T cells from blood. Read against the paper, the sample's cell subset or site label means: true naive CD4+ T cells. The receptors derive from a woman aged 18 to 35 with type 1 diabetes.

In this sample, this clone turned up a few times. This sample also contains other DNA sequences that code for the same CDR3. The chain couples TRBV5-1 to TRBJ2-2, with D tentatively TRBD1 (5 bases). V shed 1 base and J shed 1 base, with 5 bases lying between them. CDR1 is SGHRS and CDR2 is YFSETQ in the germline V gene. The CDR3 is 14 amino acids. The CDR3 bases are TGCGCCAGCAGCTTGACAGGGAACACCGGGGAGCTGTTTTTT. It codes for CASSLTGNTGELFF.

This rearrangement joins TRBV25-1 to TRBJ2-7; D possibly corresponds to TRBD1 (6 bases). Looked up from germline, CDR1 is MGHDK and CDR2 is SYGVNS. This CDR3 has 13 residues. V was clipped by 8 bases and J by 2 bases, with 13 bases between them. The CDR3 is CASSPTGTYEQYF. In DNA form, the CDR3 reads TGTGCCAGCTCCCCGACAGGCACCTACGAGCAGTACTTC.

In this sample, this clone turned up a few times. The chain is built from TRBV18 and TRBJ2-1, with 14 bases fitting TRBD2. V shed 4 bases, J shed 10 bases, and the junction held 9 bases outside the gene matches. Per germline, CDR1 KGHSH and CDR2 LQKENI. This CDR3 has 16 residues. The CDR3 region is CASSRLAGGGSGEQFF. The CDR3 DNA follows: TGTGCCAGCTCACGACTAGCGGGAGGGGGATCGGGAGAGCAGTTCTTC.

The chain combines TRBV7-6 with TRBJ2-7; 8 bases line up with TRBD1. Losses at the gene ends were 3 bases for V and 6 bases for J; bases not matched to a gene: 7. CDR1 is SGHVS and CDR2 is FNYEAQ in the germline V gene. This CDR3 contains 14 residues. In nucleotides, the CDR3 is TGTGCCAGCAGCTTGGACAGGGTAAATTTCGAGCAGTACTTC. Its protein product is CASSLDRVNFEQYF.

This clone was observed a handful of times. The V call is TRBV11-2, the J call TRBJ2-1; 7 positions match TRBD2. V lost 2 bases to trimming and J lost 6 bases; unmatched junction nucleotides: 4. The CDR3 extends over 14 amino acids. Germline V gene data show CDR1 as SGHAT and CDR2 as FQNNGV. CDR3 DNA: TGTGCCAGCAGCTTATCGCGGGAGTTCAATGAGCAGTTCTTC. Its translation: CASSLSREFNEQFF.

This chain joins TRBV9 and TRBJ1-1, with 9 bases lining up with TRBD1. This CDR3 spans 18 amino acids. Trimming at V came to 4 bases and at J to 1 base, leaving 14 bases not matched to a gene. CDR1 and CDR2 from the germline V gene are SGDLS and YYNGEE. The CDR3 region has the DNA TGTGCCAGCAGCTCGCCGGGGGATAAGGGACAGGGGAACACTGAAGCTTTCTTT. It specifies CASSSPGDKGQGNTEAFF.

This clone was seen more than once but under ten times. The chain carries TRBV9 and TRBJ2-1; 14 nucleotides align to TRBD2. The germline V gene encodes CDR1 SGDLS and CDR2 YYNGEE. This CDR3 is 18 amino acids long. V was pared by 3 bases and J by 1 base, with 6 bases of the junction left unmatched. Here the CDR3 reads CASSGRTSGRKSYNEQFF. The CDR3 DNA sequence: TGTGCCAGCAGCGGCCGGACTAGCGGGAGGAAATCCTACAATGAGCAGTTCTTC.

This clone appeared a few times. This chain connects TRBV7-9 to TRBJ1-3, with 11 bases fitting TRBD1. The V segment lost 5 bases and the J segment 5 bases; nucleotides outside the gene matches: 5. This CDR3 has 15 residues. Germline CDR1 and CDR2: SEHNR and FQNEAQ (reference sequence). CDR3 in amino acids: CASSHGTGGRNTIYF. CDR3 coding DNA: TGTGCCAGCAGCCACGGGACAGGGGGGCGAAACACCATATATTTT.

This clone was detected a few times. This sequence joins TRBV7-2 and TRBJ1-1; D is possibly TRBD1 (5 bases). This CDR3 contains 14 residues. Trimming cost V 0 bases and J 6 bases, with 11 bases left between them. Germline values: CDR1 SGHTA, CDR2 FQGNSA. The CDR3 here is CASSLAGGVAEAFF. The CDR3 DNA reads TGTGCCAGCAGCTTAGCTGGGGGGGTGGCTGAAGCTTTCTTT.

This chain uses TRBV29-1 with TRBJ1-1; 7 positions agree with TRBD1. After removal of 4 bases from V and 1 base from J, the junction contained 9 bases not matched to a gene. The CDR3 consists of 15 residues. The germline gives CDR1 SQVTM, CDR2 ANQGSEA. CDR3 sequence reads: CSVGYRGIGNTEAFF. CDR3 DNA sequence: TGCAGCGTTGGATACAGGGGCATCGGGAACACTGAAGCTTTCTTT.

This sequence joins TRBV7-2 and TRBJ2-7, with TRBD1 identical over 10 bases. The J segment lost 2 bases and the V segment lost 0 bases, leaving 1 base of the junction unmatched. The germline V gene encodes CDR1 SGHTA and CDR2 FQGNSA. This CDR3 contains 15 residues. The CDR3 protein is CASSLAGTGAYEQYF. DNA of the CDR3: TGTGCCAGCAGCTTAGCAGGGACAGGGGCCTACGAGCAGTACTTC.

The chain uses TRBV6-6 and TRBJ1-2; 9 positions agree with TRBD1. With 5 bases clipped from V and 5 bases from J, the junction kept 9 bases outside the gene matches. Germline assignment: CDR1 MNHNY and CDR2 SVGAGI (reference sequence). The CDR3 has 15 residues. The CDR3 loop reads CASSIPDRGYYGYTF. For the CDR3, the DNA is TGTGCCAGCAGTATCCCGGACAGGGGATATTATGGCTACACCTTC.

The chain carries TRBV29-1 and TRBJ2-7, with D possibly TRBD2 on 5 matching bases. The V gene's germline CDR1 is SQVTM and CDR2 ANQGSEA. The CDR3 covers 13 residues. V was shortened by 7 bases and J by 2 bases, with 15 bases between the two germline ends. The CDR3 DNA reads as TGCAGCGCTGTTCCGGACTTTGCCTACGAGCAGTACTTC. This gives the protein CSAVPDFAYEQYF.

This clone has just a few counts. The genes are TRBV9 and TRBJ2-3; 13 bases line up with TRBD2. The V and J ends lost 3 bases and 4 bases, in that order; junction bases with no gene match: 5. The CDR3 has 16 residues. CDR1 is SGDLS, CDR2 YYNGEE, per germline. CDR3 in DNA: TGTGCCAGCAGCGCCCAACTAGCGGGAGGGGCAGATACGCAGTATTTT. It yields the protein CASSAQLAGGADTQYF.

This clone was detected a few times. The J gene is TRBJ2-7, the V gene TRBV19, with D possibly being TRBD2 (5 bases). Germline lookup yields CDR1 LNHDA and CDR2 SQIVND (reference sequence). The CDR3 consists of 13 residues. Trimming shortened V by 6 bases and J by 4 bases, and 13 bases separated the two germline ends. CDR3 region: CASRPSQLYEQYF. CDR3 sequence (DNA): TGTGCCAGTAGGCCTAGCCAGCTATACGAGCAGTACTTC.

This clone was detected a few times. This chain joins TRBV4-3 and TRBJ2-5; 8 positions agree with TRBD2. The CDR3 sequence is 15 residues long. Looked up from germline, CDR1 is LGHNA and CDR2 is YSLEER. V was pared by 2 bases and J by 5 bases, with 7 bases of the junction left unmatched. The CDR3 spells CASSQQSGGGETQYF. CDR3 DNA sequence: TGCGCCAGCAGCCAACAGAGCGGCGGGGGGGAGACCCAGTACTTC.

A few counts support this clone. V is TRBV7-9 and J is TRBJ2-1; 8 bases are a match to TRBD2. Per the germline V gene, CDR1 is SEHNR and CDR2 is FQNEAQ (reference sequence). CDR3 length equals 17 residues. V shed 6 bases and J 5 bases; nucleotides not matched to a gene: 15. This CDR3 reads CASSPEAQAGVNNEQFF. The DNA of the CDR3 is TGTGCCAGCAGTCCAGAGGCCCAAGCGGGAGTCAACAATGAGCAGTTCTTC.

J is TRBJ2-7 and V is TRBV10-3; weak D call: TRBD2 (6 bases). The CDR3 runs to 13 residues. Germline assignment: CDR1 ENHRY and CDR2 SYGVKD. The germline V and J ends were trimmed by 0 bases and 5 bases, with 8 bases remaining between them. The CDR3 loop reads CAISESTGDEQYF. In DNA, the CDR3 is TGTGCCATCAGTGAGTCGACGGGGGACGAGCAGTACTTC.

This clone was seen only a few times. The gene calls are TRBV7-9 and TRBJ1-2; 10 bases fit TRBD1. Unmatched junction bases numbered 6, after V lost 4 bases and J lost 4 bases. CDR3 size: 15 residues. Looked up from germline, CDR1 is SEHNR and CDR2 is FQNEAQ (reference sequence). The DNA of the CDR3 is TGTGCCAGCAGCTGGAGGGACAGGGGTCTCTATGGCTACACCTTC. This translates into CASSWRDRGLYGYTF.

The chain is built from TRBV9 and TRBJ2-7; possibly TRBD2 for D (5 bases). CDR3 length: 16 amino acids. CDR1 and CDR2 (germline): SGDLS, YYNGEE. V lost 0 bases and J lost 2, with 15 bases in between. The CDR3 reads CASSVELLAGTYEQYF. The CDR3, as DNA: TGTGCCAGCAGCGTAGAGCTGCTAGCCGGAACCTACGAGCAGTACTTC.

The V and J genes are TRBV18 and TRBJ1-1; weak D call: TRBD1 (6 bases). Germline V gene lookup returns CDR1 KGHSH and CDR2 LQKENI. V lost 8 bases, J lost 2 bases, and 15 bases lay in between. The CDR3 loop spans 14 amino acids. CDR3 in DNA: TGTGCCAGCACCCGGTCAGGGGAAAACACTGAAGCTTTCTTT. Translating gives CASTRSGENTEAFF. Supplemented by reference TRBV18 and TRBJ1-1, the full variable domain reads NAGVMQNPRHLVRRRGQEARLRCSPMKGHSHVYWYRQLPEEGLKFMVYLQKENIIDESGMPKERFSAEFPKEGPSILRIQQVVRGDSAAYFCASTRSGENTEAFFGQGTRLTVV.